This is a list of T cell receptor beta chains from one sample in a study of blood T cell repertoires in COVID-19. Produced via immunoSEQ multiplex PCR; TCRdb's table is partial and in-frame only. Found here are around 270,000 clones, approximately 81% of them singletons; the top ten hold around 4%. The specimen sequenced was peripheral blood. The origin of the receptors is a man aged 55 to 69 with acute or convalescent COVID-19. CDR3s include the opening cysteine and the closing phenylalanine or tryptophan.

j_call v_call cdr3_aa
TRBJ1-6 TRBV30 CAWMGGSYNSPLHF
TRBJ1-2 TRBV5-6 CASSLEGANYGYTF
TRBJ2-1 TRBV3-1/TRBV3-2 CASSSSGGEQFF
TRBJ2-6 TRBV2 CASGTPSGANVLTF
TRBJ1-1 TRBV3-1/TRBV3-2 CASSPFGRAAFF
TRBJ2-7 TRBV28 CASSRDRWESGSYEQYF
TRBJ2-7 TRBV14 CASSQWKGRGQYF
TRBJ1-5 TRBV28 CASSLRYRVQPQHF
TRBJ2-1 TRBV7-3 CASSTSTRVAGGGEQFF
TRBJ2-7 TRBV12-3/TRBV12-4 CASSPRAYEQYF
TRBJ2-1 TRBV7-9 CASSLYTGGVGDEQFF
TRBJ2-7 TRBV7-6 CASSSGDYEQYF
TRBJ2-3 TRBV4-2 CASSRESGFTDTQYF
TRBJ2-3 TRBV3-1/TRBV3-2 CASSQEGPDTQYF
TRBJ1-2 TRBV5-1 CASSLVGLAGYTF
TRBJ1-5 TRBV18 CASSPRQGKEPQHF
TRBJ2-2 TRBV7-3 CASGTGSTGELFF
TRBJ1-1 TRBV27 CASSPPVFSRGISTEAFF
TRBJ1-4 TRBV2 CASTLSGEKLFF
TRBJ2-7 TRBV10-2 CASSESSDRGFEQYF
TRBJ2-4 TRBV6-5 CASYSGQGGNIQYF
TRBJ1-1 TRBV19 CASSMGGPNTEAFF
TRBJ1-2 TRBV6-6 CASSSQDLAYTF
TRBJ2-4 TRBV18 CASSPQEGLVYF
TRBJ2-4 TRBV5-5 CASSTVQGVGNIQYF
TRBJ2-1 TRBV24-1 CATSGRGNEQFF
TRBJ1-2 TRBV5-1 CASSQQGAYGYTF
TRBJ2-7 TRBV6-5 CANRGDSSYEQYF
TRBJ1-1 TRBV5-8 CASSSAGASGDTEAFF
TRBJ2-3 TRBV19 CASSLRGSTDTQYF
TRBJ1-1 TRBV6-5 CASRMDRLNTEAFF
TRBJ1-1 TRBV9 CASSVDSGGEAFF
TRBJ2-2 TRBV30 CAWTSGQGVTELFF
TRBJ2-3 TRBV10-3 CAISPGSSTDTQYF
TRBJ2-7 TRBV7-6 CASSLVTSSAYEQYF
TRBJ2-5 TRBV19 CASSPTGTRQETQYF
TRBJ2-7 TRBV6-4 CASSDSRDSKGTYEQYF
TRBJ2-1 TRBV7-8 CASSPRTGENNEQFF
TRBJ1-1 TRBV27 CASSSRQGRTEAFF
TRBJ2-1 TRBV4-2 CASSHGDGTTTDNEQFF
TRBJ2-7 TRBV4-1 CASSQWAGQGNYEQYF
TRBJ2-7 TRBV6-5 CASRDRGAYEQYF
TRBJ2-7 TRBV7-2 CASSLGLAGYYEQYF
TRBJ2-7 TRBV11-2 CASSPDSYEQYF
TRBJ1-2 TRBV18 CASSPMTGSEGGYTF
TRBJ2-5 TRBV7-2 CASSFARDRGQETQYF
TRBJ1-2 TRBV18 CASSPRGSGYTF
TRBJ1-6 TRBV4-2 CASSRGGRDSPLHF
TRBJ1-1 TRBV5-1 CASSLTGVDTEAFF
TRBJ2-5 TRBV5-1 CASSWAQGKETQYF
TRBJ2-4 TRBV5-4 CASSSWALAKNIQYF
TRBJ2-7 TRBV6-5 CASSSGQLYEQYF
TRBJ2-4 TRBV6-2/TRBV6-3 CASSYLLAGGLAKNIQYF
TRBJ2-3 TRBV7-2 CASSATGTKNTQYF
TRBJ1-1 TRBV6-2/TRBV6-3 CASSYFGRANTEAFF
TRBJ2-3 TRBV7-8 CASSYRTSSDTQYF
TRBJ2-2 TRBV5-6 CASSFRAGFNTGELFF
TRBJ2-2 TRBV6-5 CASTRTSGNTGELFF
TRBJ2-1 TRBV27 CASSLRTYNEQFF
TRBJ2-4 TRBV7-2 CASSLGGFRAKNIQYF